This T cell receptor (beta chain) was sequenced in a study of blood T cells in healthy people across ages. A second roughly 6 to 11 cycle PCR used barcoded and J-beta primers. TCRdb reprocessed the 5' RACE reads via MiXCR and lists one record per CDR3 protein. The sample lists roughly 2 million distinct CDR3 sequences; roughly 52% were seen once. Input material: blood. This TCR came from a woman in her thirties or forties in good health.

CDR3 loop: CASSLRDRAQISYNEQFF. DNA of the CDR3: TGTGCCAGCAGCCTCCGGGACAGGGCGCAGATCTCCTACAATGAGCAGTTCTTC. This chain connects TRBV7-2 to TRBJ2-1; 9 positions agree with TRBD1. V dropped 5 bases and J dropped 0; count of bases not matched to a gene: 11. The germline CDR1 and CDR2 sequences are SGHTA and FQGNSA. This CDR3 contains 18 residues.